One and the same sample provided the 20 T cell receptor beta chains below, sequenced in a study of T cell repertoires in cytomegalovirus infection. TCRdb ran MiXCR on the reads and lists one entry per CDR3 protein. The repertoire holds fewer than 850,000 distinct CDR3 sequences, with 25% to 35% as singletons. Their specific antigens are unknown. The sequences come from cultured CD8+ T cells from PBMCs, collected from culture after CMV antigen stimulation. The receptors were gathered from a human donor in good health (CMV status not recorded). Some clones in this sample may be carry-over from other donors' samples.

This clonotype was counted between two and nine times. This rearrangement joins TRBV7-9 to TRBJ1-5, with a possible D match to TRBD1 (5 bases). The CDR3 runs 15 residues. Between the trimmed V and J ends, which lost 4 bases and 4 bases, there was a span of 14 bases. Germline V gene lookup returns CDR1 SEHNR and CDR2 FQNEAQ (reference sequence). The CDR3 loop reads CASSSQGRVNQPQHF. In DNA, the CDR3 is TGTGCCAGCAGCTCCCAGGGCAGGGTTAATCAGCCCCAGCATTTT.

The chain links TRBV12-5 to TRBJ2-2; D is uncertain. The CDR3 is 18 amino acids. Germline CDR1 and CDR2: LGHNT and FRNRAP. V was cut by 0 bases and J by 4 bases, with 18 bases left in between. CDR3 loop: CASGLVVRGSRPTGELFF. The CDR3 region has the DNA TGTGCTAGTGGTTTGGTAGTTCGTGGGTCCCGACCCACCGGGGAGCTGTTTTTT.

The V call is TRBV7-9, the J call TRBJ2-2, with TRBD2 identical over 13 bases. Germline CDR1 and CDR2: SEHNR and FQNEAQ (reference sequence). The CDR3 is 16 residues long. With V trimmed by 5 bases and J by 6 bases, 6 bases remained unmatched. CDR3 coding DNA: TGTGCCAGCAGCCACCGGACTAGCGGGGGTCCCGGGGAGCTGTTTTTT. Its translation: CASSHRTSGGPGELFF.

This clonotype came up many times. V gene TRBV6-1 combines with J gene TRBJ1-5; 10 positions agree with TRBD1. The CDR3 loop spans 16 amino acids. CDR1 and CDR2 (germline): MNHNS, SASEGT. The V and J ends lost 6 bases and 5 bases, in that order; junction bases with no gene match: 10. The CDR3 DNA follows: TGTGCCAGCAGGCACACCCTGGGACAGGGGTATCAGCCCCAGCATTTT. This sequence encodes CASRHTLGQGYQPQHF.

This clonotype was recorded a few times. V is TRBV6-5 and J is TRBJ2-1, with 9 positions matching TRBD2. The CDR3 runs 16 residues. In germline, CDR1 is MNHEY, CDR2 SVGAGI. V lost 0 bases to trimming and J lost 5 bases; unmatched junction nucleotides: 5. CDR3 sequence: CASSYSGGGAHNEQFF. The DNA for the CDR3 is TGTGCCAGCAGTTACTCCGGCGGGGGGGCCCACAATGAGCAGTTCTTC.

A few counts support this clonotype. The chain has TRBV28 and TRBJ2-1; 7 bases fit TRBD1. With V trimmed by 5 bases and J by 5 bases, 12 bases remained unmatched. This CDR3 is built from 16 residues. Germline CDR1 and CDR2: MDHEN and SYDVKM. The CDR3 bases are TGTGCCAGCAGTCGCCACCTTGGACAGGTCCACAATGAGCAGTTCTTC. Translating gives CASSRHLGQVHNEQFF.

Many counts were recorded for this clonotype. The CDR3 bases are TGTGCCAGCAGCTTAGGGATCATTGAGCAGTTCTTC. This encodes CASSLGIIEQFF. The chain links TRBV11-2 to TRBJ2-1; no reliable D call. Trimming took off 1 base at V and 9 bases at J, with 7 bases between the two ends. The CDR3 runs to 12 residues. Germline CDR1 SGHAT, CDR2 FQNNGV. Full variable domain (missing parts from reference TRBV11-2 and TRBJ2-1): EAGVAQSPRYKIIEKRQSVAFWCNPISGHATLYWYQQILGQGPKLLIQFQNNGVVDDSQLPKDRFSAERLKGVDSTLKIQPAKLEDSAVYLCASSLGIIEQFFGPGTRLTVL.

This clonotype was observed a handful of times. The J gene is TRBJ1-2, the V gene TRBV2, with 10 positions matching TRBD1. The CDR3 covers 14 residues. The V segment lost 8 bases and the J segment 3 bases; nucleotides outside the gene matches: 6. The germline CDR1 and CDR2 sequences are SNHLY and FYNNEI. The CDR3 is CASPWDRGDYGYTF. The DNA for the CDR3 is TGTGCCAGCCCCTGGGACAGGGGTGACTATGGCTACACCTTC.

This clonotype was observed many times. The chain has TRBV7-9 and TRBJ1-1, with 7 bases identical to TRBD1. The CDR3 runs to 15 residues. Germline trimming cut 3 bases from V and 4 bases from J; bases unmatched to any gene: 8. Germline assignment: CDR1 SEHNR and CDR2 FQNEAQ (reference sequence). This chain's CDR3 is CASSLPYRGATEAFF. CDR3 bases: TGTGCCAGCAGCTTGCCGTACAGGGGTGCCACTGAAGCTTTCTTT.

This clonotype came up a few times. The gene calls are TRBV7-8 and TRBJ1-6; D remains unclear. Germline lookup yields CDR1 SGHVS and CDR2 FQNEAQ. V was trimmed by 0 bases and J by 3 bases, leaving 3 bases between them. The CDR3 is made up of 14 amino acids. CDR3 in DNA: TGTGCCAGCAGCTTAGCCTTCTATAATTCACCCCTCCACTTT. Amino acids: CASSLAFYNSPLHF.

V gene TRBV4-1 combines with J gene TRBJ2-7; D is uncertain. V was shortened by 1 base and J by 0 bases, with 4 bases between the two germline ends. Per the germline V gene, CDR1 is MGHRA and CDR2 is YSYEKL. The CDR3 has 13 residues. CDR3: CASSQASSYEQYF. The CDR3 DNA sequence: TGCGCCAGCAGCCAAGCGAGCTCCTACGAGCAGTACTTC.

The V and J genes are TRBV4-3 and TRBJ2-3; 7 bases match TRBD2. The CDR3 has 16 residues. The V gene's germline CDR1 is LGHNA and CDR2 YSLEER. J gave up 2 bases and V 0 bases, and 5 bases lay outside the gene matches. The CDR3 sequence: CASSQEGGSLTDTQYF. CDR3 bases: TGCGCCAGCAGCCAAGAGGGGGGGTCGCTCACAGATACGCAGTATTTT.

This clonotype showed up just a few times. This chain joins TRBV13 and TRBJ2-3; TRBD2 aligns across 7 bases. CDR3 length equals 16 residues. Losses at the gene ends were 0 bases for V and 1 base for J; bases not matched to a gene: 4. In germline, CDR1 is PRHDT, CDR2 FYEKMQ (reference sequence). For the CDR3, the DNA is TGTGCCAGCAGCTTAGGTATGGCGGGAGGCACAGATACGCAGTATTTT. Its translation is CASSLGMAGGTDTQYF.

This clonotype came up a few times. The chain joins TRBV5-1 to TRBJ2-7; 9 bases are shared with TRBD1. The V segment lost 5 bases and the J segment 2 bases; nucleotides outside the gene matches: 5. This CDR3 contains 14 residues. Per the germline V gene, CDR1 is SGHRS and CDR2 is YFSETQ. The CDR3 is CASRDRDRAYEQYF. The CDR3 nucleotides read TGCGCCAGCAGGGACCGGGACAGGGCCTACGAGCAGTACTTC.

The chain combines TRBV7-9 with TRBJ2-1; perhaps TRBD1 as D (5 bases). Germline V gene sequence: CDR1 SEHNR, CDR2 FQNEAQ (reference sequence). This CDR3 region has 14 residues. Trimming pared 5 bases from V and 3 bases from J, leaving 11 bases between. The CDR3 DNA sequence: TGTGCCAGCAGCCTAGGCGGACACTACAATGAGCAGTTCTTC. This sequence encodes CASSLGGHYNEQFF.

This chain joins TRBV7-3 and TRBJ2-1; perhaps D is TRBD1 or TRBD2 (5 bases each). The germline gives CDR1 SGHTA, CDR2 FQGTGA. The CDR3 has 14 amino acids. Trimming left V 5 bases short and J 7 bases short, with 15 bases between. The CDR3 protein is CASSRGPAGNEQFF. CDR3 coding DNA: TGTGCCAGCAGCCGGGGCCCTGCAGGGAATGAGCAGTTCTTC.

The chain is built from TRBV7-8 and TRBJ2-2, with 12 bases that match TRBD2. The CDR3 totals 16 residues. CDR1 is SGHVS and CDR2 is FQNEAQ in the germline V gene. V gave up 10 bases and J gave up 5 bases; unmatched junction bases: 11. The CDR3: CAIFGTSGFLTGELFF. CDR3 DNA: TGTGCCATCTTCGGGACTAGCGGGTTCTTGACCGGGGAGCTGTTTTTT.

The J gene is TRBJ1-4, the V gene TRBV28; tentatively, D is TRBD1 (6 bases). The CDR3 spans 15 residues. Trimming removed 4 bases from V and 7 bases from J, with 16 bases in between. Germline CDR1 is MDHEN and CDR2 is SYDVKM. In DNA, the CDR3 is TGTGCCAGCAGTTCCGAACAGGGCGCGGGTGAAAAACTGTTTTTT. It is translated as CASSSEQGAGEKLFF.

This clonotype was picked up many times. The rearrangement links TRBV5-1 to TRBJ1-2; D is ambiguous. The CDR3 sequence is 11 residues long. CDR1 and CDR2 from the germline V gene are SGHRS and YFSETQ. V lost 9 bases and J lost 4, with 10 bases in between. CDR3 amino acids: CANREGYGYTF. Written as DNA, the CDR3 is TGCGCCAACCGGGAAGGCTATGGCTACACCTTC.

The V gene is TRBV29-1, the J gene TRBJ1-6; 7 positions agree with TRBD1. Trimming cost V 6 bases and J 0 bases; bases outside gene matches: 5. CDR3 length: 15 residues. CDR1 is SQVTM and CDR2 is ANQGSEA in the germline V gene. The CDR3 nucleotides read TGCAGCGTCCCGACAGGGAGCTCCTATAATTCACCCCTCCACTTT. Its translation is CSVPTGSSYNSPLHF. Using reference TRBV29-1 and TRBJ1-6 for the parts outside the CDR3, the full variable domain is SAVISQKPSRDICQRGTSLTIQCQVDSQVTMMFWYRQQPGQSLTLIATANQGSEATYESGFVIDKFPISRPNLTFSTLTVSNMSPEDSSIYLCSVPTGSSYNSPLHFGNGTRLTVT.